This TCR beta chain was recovered during a study of T-cell reconstitution after alpha-beta-depleted transplantation in children (dated by TCRdb to about 2016). Turning to the overall study: Using TCR repertoire profiling, the study quantitatively followed how T-cell immune reconstitution unfolded in children after TCRalphabeta/CD19-depleted allogeneic hematopoietic cell transplantation.

Library preparation used PCR. The sequencer was an Illumina HiSeq 2500. TCR libraries were prepared with molecular barcoding, using unique molecular identifiers to normalize TCRbeta repertoire quantification. TCRdb reran the public reads through fastp at Q25 and MiXCR, keeping productive beta chains. Duplicate CDR3 protein sequences are folded into a single record with the most common DNA and genes. The sample data list approximately 400,000 distinct CDR3 sequences, and roughly 11% of these were observed just once. Approximately 5% of the sample goes to the ten largest clones. Details on this clonotype: No cognate antigen has been identified for it. It has no much larger one-base neighbor in the sample; base qualities were not kept.

The CDR3, cysteine through phenylalanine, is 18 amino acids long. Only CDR3 DNA is held: 54 bases, read in frame from base 1. V drops 1 base and J drops 0 bases, leaving 16 bases in between. The sequence was obtained from a human donor who donated a stem cell graft to a child with acute myeloid leukemia. The sequence is built from TRBV12-3 or TRBV12-4 and TRBJ2-1; there is no confident call for the D gene. This specimen was PBMCs from the stem cell graft donor, taken from the stem cell graft. The base sequence is TGTGCCAGCAGTTTAGTGTTGGCAGCTCACAGCTCCTACAATGAGCAGTTCTTC. Its product reads: CASSLVLAAHSSYNEQFF.